This entry concerns a single T cell receptor (beta chain). Its antigen is still unknown. The sample comes from a study of T cell responses to AZD1222 COVID-19 vaccine. General study results and limits: Breadth and depth of Spike-specific TCRs rose after two AZD1222 doses. No day 14 peak samples; only post-peak repertoires were characterized. Only 5 to 7 individuals given AZD1222 were seropositive at baseline.

Trimming removed 8 bases from V and 4 bases from J; junction bases left unmatched: 12. This CDR3 is 15 amino acids long. CDR1 and CDR2 (germline): LNHDA, SQIVND (reference sequence). Sequencing was performed with immunoSEQ multiplex PCR; in TCRdb, only in-frame clones are kept and a portion is missing. The repertoire has 75,000 to 100,000 clones, roughly 90% of them found once; the top ten carry less than 3%. This specimen consisted of peripheral blood, obtained on day 0 of AZD1222 vaccination. The clonotype comes from an adult in good health. The rearrangement uses TRBV19 and TRBJ1-1; 8 nucleotides agree with TRBD1. The CDR3 sequence: CASLGQGFRGTEAFF. The CDR3 region has the DNA TGTGCCAGTCTCGGACAGGGCTTTAGGGGCACTGAAGCTTTCTTT.